The rows below give T cell receptor beta chains drawn from one sample of a study of cytomegalovirus exposure and HLA in healthy donors. Only in-frame clones appear in the TCRdb table, and some are missing; sequencing was by immunoSEQ multiplex PCR. The data contain some 150,000 clones, about 64% of them singletons. Sequencing was performed on PBMCs. These receptors all come from a man between 60 and 75 years old in good health and CMV-seronegative. The CDR3 runs from the conserved cysteine through the conserved F or W. D genes are given only for firm matches. Not all rows give a size; the values are once, few, many and, for expanded clones, a class.

V	J	D	size	CDR3	DNA
TRBV9	TRBJ2-3	NA	NA	CASSVKTDPDTQYF	TGTGCCAGCAGCGTCAAGACAGACCCAGATACGCAGTATTTT
TRBV27	TRBJ1-1	NA	once	CASSLNRGNTEAFF	TGTGCCAGCAGTCTAAACCGGGGGAACACTGAAGCTTTCTTT
TRBV6-1	TRBJ2-7	NA	few	CASSEAGGYGMAYEQYF	TGTGCCAGCAGTGAAGCAGGGGGTTATGGGATGGCCTACGAGCAGTACTTC
TRBV6-6	TRBJ2-2	TRBD2	NA	CASIIGLAAPPGELFF	TGTGCCAGCATCATAGGACTAGCGGCACCACCCGGGGAGCTGTTTTTT
TRBV11-2	TRBJ1-6	NA	few	CASSLRGLRSPLHF	TGTGCCAGCAGCCTCCGAGGGCTCCGGTCACCCCTCCACTTT
TRBV7-3	TRBJ2-5	NA	once	CASSLDSDQETQYF	TGTGCCAGCAGCTTAGACAGCGATCAAGAGACCCAGTACTTC
TRBV5-1	TRBJ2-5	NA	NA	CASSSLGGDQETQYF	TGCGCCAGCAGCTCCCTAGGCGGGGACCAAGAGACCCAGTACTTC
TRBV27	TRBJ1-2	TRBD1	once	CASRPTGNGRGYTF	TGTGCCAGCAGGCCGACAGGGAATGGAAGGGGCTACACCTTC
TRBV5-1	TRBJ1-5	NA	few	CASSLSGDGQPQHF	TGCGCCAGCAGCTTGAGCGGGGACGGCCAGCCCCAGCATTTT
TRBV4-3	TRBJ2-1	TRBD2	NA	CASSHSGGVGEVFF	TGCGCCAGCAGCCATTCGGGGGGGGTGGGAGAGGTGTTCTTC
TRBV30	TRBJ2-5	NA	NA	CAWKLQGQETQYF	TGTGCCTGGAAACTACAGGGCCAAGAGACCCAGTACTTC
TRBV5-1	TRBJ2-1	TRBD2	NA	CASSKASGRSNEQFF	TGCGCCAGCAGCAAAGCGAGCGGGAGGTCCAATGAGCAGTTCTTC
TRBV6-5	TRBJ1-1	NA	NA	CASSAFWRGSAEAFF	TGTGCCAGCAGTGCCTTCTGGCGGGGTTCGGCTGAAGCTTTCTTT
TRBV7-9	TRBJ1-1	TRBD1	once	CASSPPGTGNTEAFF	TGTGCCAGCAGCCCCCCCGGGACAGGGAACACTGAAGCTTTCTTT
TRBV7-3	TRBJ2-2	TRBD1	NA	CASSLSRGRAGELFF	TGTGCCAGCAGCTTAAGCAGGGGGCGGGCCGGGGAGCTGTTTTTT
TRBV19	TRBJ2-3	NA	NA	CASSISGSSADTQYF	TGTGCCAGTAGTATATCGGGGTCTTCGGCAGATACGCAGTATTTT
TRBV5-1	TRBJ1-6	NA	NA	CASSEDNSPLHF	TGCGCCAGCAGTGAGGATAATTCACCCCTCCACTTT
TRBV7-3	TRBJ1-2	NA	NA	CASSLGPTGGYTF	TGTGCCAGCAGCTTAGGTCCGACAGGAGGCTACACCTTC
TRBV2	TRBJ2-2	NA	NA	CASRGSLAGELFF	TGTGCCAGCAGGGGGAGTCTGGCCGGGGAGCTGTTTTTT
TRBV27	TRBJ1-5	NA	NA	CASSPTYSNQPQHF	TGTGCCAGCAGCCCGACATATAGCAATCAGCCCCAGCATTTT
TRBV6-4	TRBJ1-2	NA	NA	CASSDRSWMGRGGFYGYTF	TGTGCCAGCAGTGATCGGTCCTGGATGGGCAGGGGTGGATTCTATGGCTACACCTTC
TRBV29-1	TRBJ2-5	NA	few	CSVESSHQGGQETQYF	TGCAGCGTTGAGTCTTCCCACCAGGGTGGCCAAGAGACCCAGTACTTC
TRBV13	TRBJ1-2	NA	NA	CASSGASTGYGYTF	TGTGCCAGCAGCGGGGCCTCTACCGGGTATGGCTACACCTTC
TRBV6-1	TRBJ2-7	TRBD2	NA	CASSVVAGSEQYF	TGTGCCAGCAGTGTTGTAGCGGGAAGTGAGCAGTACTTC
TRBV9	TRBJ2-6	NA	once	CASSALLAFGANVLTF	TGTGCCAGCAGCGCCCTACTAGCTTTTGGGGCCAACGTCCTGACTTTC
TRBV19	TRBJ2-1	NA	NA	CASSARYNEQFF	TGTGCCAGTTCAGCGAGATACAATGAGCAGTTCTTC
TRBV2	TRBJ2-7	TRBD2	NA	CASSERGGRPDYEQYF	TGTGCCAGCAGTGAGCGGGGCGGGAGGCCGGATTACGAGCAGTACTTC
TRBV27	TRBJ2-4	TRBD2	few	CASTSWAKLAGERIQYF	TGTGCCAGCACCTCCTGGGCCAAACTAGCGGGAGAGCGCATTCAGTACTTC
TRBV5-1	TRBJ1-2	NA	NA	CASSLSRGENYGYTF	TGCGCCAGCAGCTTATCCAGGGGAGAGAACTATGGCTACACCTTC
TRBV7-2	TRBJ1-1	NA	NA	CASSLKWPSNTEAFF	TGTGCCAGCAGCTTGAAGTGGCCATCGAACACTGAAGCTTTCTTT
TRBV6-1	TRBJ1-1	NA	NA	CASTKGQDTEAFF	TGTGCCAGCACTAAGGGGCAGGACACTGAAGCTTTCTTT
TRBV7-8	TRBJ2-7	TRBD2	few	CASSLGDSGRHEQYF	TGTGCCAGCAGCTTAGGGGATAGCGGGAGACACGAGCAGTACTTC
TRBV28	TRBJ2-3	NA	NA	CASKPDPTDTQYF	TGTGCCAGCAAGCCTGATCCTACAGATACGCAGTATTTT
TRBV5-1	TRBJ1-2	TRBD1	NA	CASSLSGGAGGYTF	TGCGCCAGCAGCTTATCAGGGGGCGCTGGGGGCTACACCTTC
TRBV4-1	TRBJ2-7	NA	few	CASSGQGFEQYF	TGCGCCAGCAGTGGGCAGGGTTTCGAGCAGTACTTC
TRBV7-6	TRBJ1-3	TRBD1	NA	CASSSGQGTGNTIYF	TGTGCCAGCAGCTCAGGACAGGGTACTGGAAACACCATATATTTT
TRBV11-2	TRBJ1-2	TRBD1	NA	CASSPDRGYGYTF	TGTGCCAGCAGCCCGGACAGGGGTTATGGCTACACCTTC
TRBV6-1	TRBJ2-7	TRBD2	few	CASLGTSGIEQYF	TGTGCCAGCCTTGGGACTAGCGGCATCGAGCAGTACTTC
TRBV4-3	TRBJ2-1	TRBD2	few	CASSQDRLAGGPGEQFF	TGCGCCAGCAGCCAAGATAGACTAGCGGGAGGGCCAGGTGAGCAGTTCTTC
TRBV30	TRBJ2-7	TRBD1	NA	CAWSWQGVHEQYF	TGTGCCTGGAGTTGGCAGGGGGTCCACGAGCAGTACTTC
TRBV4-1	TRBJ2-7	NA	few	CASSQAVGAGYYEQYF	TGCGCCAGCAGCCAAGCTGTAGGGGCAGGGTACTACGAGCAGTACTTC
TRBV2	TRBJ1-2	TRBD1	few	CASSESQTGIGGYTF	TGTGCCAGCAGTGAAAGTCAGACAGGGATTGGTGGCTACACCTTC